This TCR beta chain was sequenced in a study of T-cell reconstitution after alpha-beta-depleted transplantation in children (dated by TCRdb to about 2016). Some background on the complete study: Using TCR repertoire profiling, the study followed T-cell immune reconstitution in a quantitative way in children after TCRalphabeta/CD19-depleted allogeneic hematopoietic cell transplantation.

Read against the paper, the sample's treatment or condition label means: allogeneic hematopoietic cell transplantation with graft depleted of TCRalphabeta T cells and CD19 B cells. The transplant recipients were children given TCRalphabeta/CD19-depleted allogeneic hematopoietic cell grafts. The receptor library was made with PCR. Sequencing used an Illumina HiSeq 2500. Molecular barcoding was employed in the preparation of TCR libraries, with unique molecular identifiers being used to normalize TCRbeta repertoire quantification. TCRdb applied fastp at Q25 and MiXCR to the public reads, then kept only in-frame beta chains. One record per CDR3 amino acid sequence lists the most common genes and DNA. In all, the sample holds a few hundred thousand distinct CDR3 sequences, and roughly a quarter of those were seen once. Under 5.5% of the sample is in the top ten clones. Summary of the overall study and its limitations: The high TCRbeta diversity at day 60 in some patients was ascribed to recipient T cells and intrathymic progenitors that had survived conditioning. Over subsequent months, a decline in hyperexpanded clone frequencies was noted, and after one year, T-cell counts and TCRbeta diversity were mostly ascribed to newly produced T cells. The apparently early recovery of alphabetaT-cell counts about two months after transplant reportedly depended on only several hundred rapidly expanded clones that came from non-depleted graft cells.

This clonotype was seen more than once but under ten times. Its specific antigen is unknown. No qualities accompany the bases; no much larger clone lies one base away. The sample consisted of PBMCs, mostly from graft donor cells, taken 360 days after TCRalphabeta/CD19-depleted stem cell transplant. The sequence came from a female patient between 2 and 10 years old who had a stem cell transplant for congenital amegakaryocytic thrombocytopenia, so the T cells may come from the graft donor.

The nucleotide sequence is TGTGCCAGCAGCTTACGTCTGCGGGGGGGTTCCGATGAGCAGTTCTTC. Translated, this is CASSLRLRGGSDEQFF. Here the chain combines TRBV7-2 and TRBJ2-1, with 9 junctional bases fitting TRBD2. The germline V gene specifies SGHTA as CDR1 and FQGNSA as CDR2. The CDR3 covers 16 residues, taking in both the cysteine and the phenylalanine. The retained sequence is limited to the CDR3, 48 bases, with the frame set at the first base. V has 2 bases trimmed and J has 8 bases trimmed; junction bases matching no gene number 10.